The source of this TCR beta chain is a study of CD8+CD57+ T cells in acquired aplastic anemia. On the study more broadly: Healthy CD8+ samples averaged about 11.0 million reads.

Genomic DNA constituted the template upon which TCR beta VDJ and CDR3 profiling was performed. Using its own MiXCR run on the reads, TCRdb lists one record per CDR3 protein. The table includes under 200,000 distinct CDR3 sequences, roughly 48% detected once. CDR3 length equals 14 residues. V was clipped by 8 bases and J by 2 bases; unmatched bases: 6. CDR1 is SNHLY and CDR2 is FYNNEI in the germline V gene. This clonotype showed up many times. Sequencing was carried out using sorted CD4+, CD8+, or CD8+CD57+ T cells (not recorded which) from PBMCs. V gene TRBV2 combines with J gene TRBJ1-1; 9 bases line up with TRBD1. The clonotype originates from a human donor in good health. In DNA, the CDR3 is TGTGCCAGCCGGACAGGGGTTGGAAACACTGAAGCTTTCTTT. Protein sequence: CASRTGVGNTEAFF.